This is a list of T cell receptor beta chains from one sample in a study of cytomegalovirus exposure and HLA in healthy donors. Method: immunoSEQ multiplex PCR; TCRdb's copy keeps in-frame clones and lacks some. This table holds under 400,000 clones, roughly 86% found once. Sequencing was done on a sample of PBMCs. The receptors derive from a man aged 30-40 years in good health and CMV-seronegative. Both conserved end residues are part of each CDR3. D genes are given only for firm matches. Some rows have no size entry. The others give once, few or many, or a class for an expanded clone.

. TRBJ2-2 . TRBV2 CASTQETGELFF TGTGCCAGCACCCAGGAAACCGGGGAGCTGTTTTTT
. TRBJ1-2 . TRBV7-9 CASSLLDRNYGYTF TGTGCCAGCAGCTTATTAGACAGGAACTATGGCTACACCTTC
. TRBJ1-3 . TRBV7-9 CASSLASAGLGNTIYF TGTGCCAGCAGCTTAGCGAGCGCAGGGCTTGGAAACACCATATATTTT
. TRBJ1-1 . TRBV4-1 CASSPNRDTEAFF TGCGCCAGCAGCCCAAACAGAGACACTGAAGCTTTCTTT
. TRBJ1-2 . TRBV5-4 CASRRTAGSQLLGYGYTF TGTGCCAGCAGGCGAACTGCAGGGTCACAGCTCCTAGGCTATGGCTACACCTTC
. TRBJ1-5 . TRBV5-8 CASSLVFRVRPQHF TGTGCCAGCAGCTTGGTGTTCAGGGTGAGGCCCCAGCATTTT
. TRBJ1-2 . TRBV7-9 CASSLGQGGPNYGYTF TGTGCCAGCAGCTTAGGGCAGGGAGGCCCTAACTATGGCTACACCTTC
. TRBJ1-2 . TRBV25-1 CASSEQGTYGYTF TGTGCCAGCAGTGAACAGGGTACCTATGGCTACACCTTC
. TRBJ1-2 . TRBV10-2 CASSGSANNYGYTF TGCGCCAGCAGTGGCAGCGCAAATAACTATGGCTACACCTTC
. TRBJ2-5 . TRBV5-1 CASSGGTANQETQYF TGCGCCAGCAGCGGGGGGACAGCCAACCAAGAGACCCAGTACTTC
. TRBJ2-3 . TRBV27 CASSTSGIPDTQYF TGTGCCAGCTCGACGTCAGGGATCCCAGATACGCAGTATTTT
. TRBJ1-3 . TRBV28 CASTPAWTDGGNTIYF TGTGCCAGCACCCCGGCCTGGACAGATGGAGGAAACACCATATATTTT
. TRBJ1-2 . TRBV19 CASSIQGTYGYTF TGTGCCAGTAGTATACAGGGTACCTATGGCTACACCTTC
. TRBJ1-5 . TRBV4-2 CASSQNPGYDSNQPQHF TGTGCCAGCAGCCAGAATCCAGGATACGATAGCAATCAGCCCCAGCATTTT
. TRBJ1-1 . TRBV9 CASSVGNQGNTEAFF TGTGCCAGCAGCGTTGGCAATCAGGGGAACACTGAAGCTTTCTTT
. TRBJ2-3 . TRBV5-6 CASSLQEGTEDTQYF TGTGCCAGCAGCTTGCAGGAGGGGACGGAAGATACGCAGTATTTT
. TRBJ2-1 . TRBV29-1 CSVGPRGEQFF TGCAGCGTGGGTCCTCGGGGTGAGCAGTTCTTC
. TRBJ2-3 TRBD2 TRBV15 CATSRMGSGGLDTQYF TGTGCCACCAGCAGAATGGGTAGCGGGGGCCTAGATACGCAGTATTTT
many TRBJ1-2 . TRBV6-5 CASSTGSGYTF TGTGCCAGCAGTACGGGGAGTGGCTACACCTTC
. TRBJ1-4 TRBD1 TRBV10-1 CASPQGQGGEKLFF TGCGCCAGCCCCCAGGGACAGGGTGGAGAAAAACTGTTTTTT
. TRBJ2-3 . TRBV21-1 CASSRGTWDTQYF TGTGCCAGCAGCAGGGGCACTTGGGATACGCAGTATTTT
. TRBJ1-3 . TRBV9 CASSVDGFSGNTIYF TGTGCCAGCAGCGTAGACGGGTTCTCTGGAAACACCATATATTTT